This T cell receptor (beta chain) was recovered during a study of long-term antiretroviral therapy in people with HIV. Study-level results: Compared with controls, HIV repertoires showed narrower CDR3 length ranges.

Concerning this clone: Its antigen is not identified.

Samples were assayed with immunoSEQ v3.0 at survey level. TCRdb's copy holds only in-frame clones and misses some; the assay was immunoSEQ multiplex PCR. Here the sample spans some 33,000 clones, approximately 96% being singletons. Trimming cost V 0 bases and J 2 bases, with 7 bases left between them. This CDR3 has 14 amino acids. Per germline, CDR1 SGDLS and CDR2 YYNGEE. This rearrangement joins TRBV9 to TRBJ2-3; D gene uncertain. This receptor was obtained from a man younger than 40 with HIV. The material sequenced was unsorted PBMCs, taken roughly 6.4 years after starting antiretroviral therapy. CDR3 region: CASSVDGSTDTQYF. The CDR3 nucleotides read TGTGCCAGCAGCGTAGACGGATCCACAGATACGCAGTATTTT.